Listed below are T cell receptor beta chains from one sample, sequenced in a study of cytomegalovirus exposure and HLA in healthy donors. The method was immunoSEQ multiplex PCR; TCRdb's version includes in-frame clones alone and lacks a portion of them. The sample has roughly 150,000 clones; around 90% are singletons. Sequenced material: PBMCs. These receptors all stem from a man younger than 35 in good health and CMV-seronegative. Both conserved end residues are part of each CDR3. Each record gives: J gene, V gene, clone size, CDR3 protein. The size entry is marked missing in some rows and otherwise reads once, few, many or a size class.

TRBJ2-2	TRBV6-1	NA	CASRAGTHTGELFF
TRBJ2-3	TRBV4-3	NA	CASSQDTGRDTQYF
TRBJ2-1	TRBV7-8	few	CASSLEGQGYHEQFF
TRBJ1-2	TRBV30	NA	CAWQRGYGYTF
TRBJ1-3	TRBV1	NA	CTSSQDSGWRGRSSGNTIYF
TRBJ2-1	TRBV15	NA	CATSRERTRVNEQFF
TRBJ2-1	TRBV5-1	NA	CASSTTGGSYNEQFF
TRBJ1-3	TRBV6-6	NA	CASSTPTGVDGNTIYF
TRBJ2-5	TRBV7-9	NA	CASRAAQETQYF
TRBJ2-5	TRBV7-9	NA	CASSSNRGQETQYF
TRBJ1-2	TRBV11-2	NA	CASSHAGSPAYGYTF
TRBJ1-1	TRBV10-3	NA	CAISGPAGYTEAFF
TRBJ2-1	TRBV4-1	NA	CASSQAIWTDNNEQFF
TRBJ2-5	TRBV4-1	NA	CASSQGQGDLTQYF
TRBJ2-7	TRBV5-1	few	CASSLAGDSLGSF
TRBJ1-4	TRBV28	NA	CASTLGGEKLFF
TRBJ1-2	TRBV28	NA	CASSGDRGSGYTF
TRBJ2-5	TRBV25-1	NA	CASSGEGLGETQYF
TRBJ2-7	TRBV29-1	NA	CSVEDIGTDLGQYF
TRBJ2-6	TRBV6-5	NA	CASRGLSTGANVLTF
TRBJ1-3	TRBV6-5	NA	CASTIREGAGNTIYF
TRBJ2-2	TRBV4-3	once	CASSVGLVAAGLFF
TRBJ1-5	TRBV19	NA	CASSIPTGGQPQHF
TRBJ1-4	TRBV10-1	NA	CASSEETTNEKLFF
TRBJ2-1	TRBV7-2	NA	CASSLDPAGVNNEQFF
TRBJ1-2	TRBV7-9	few	CASSFGIQGARTVDGYTF
TRBJ2-1	TRBV27	NA	CASRTSGRSYNEQFF
TRBJ1-5	TRBV6-1	many	CASSGQGGGQPQHF
TRBJ2-1	TRBV5-1	NA	CASSSHPTLAGRRNNEQFF
TRBJ2-7	TRBV4-1	NA	CASSPLTGAYEQYF
TRBJ1-5	TRBV30	NA	CAWSVPIDRVLLIWGQPQHF
TRBJ2-1	TRBV11-2	NA	CASSSTSGRVLEQFF
TRBJ2-7	TRBV7-9	NA	CASSHRTGNYEQYF
TRBJ2-7	TRBV10-3	NA	CAISESRYEQYF
TRBJ2-7	TRBV7-6	once	CAMGLEQYF
TRBJ2-1	TRBV5-4	NA	CASSLEGDEQFF
TRBJ2-6	TRBV2	NA	CASSEQGLRANVLTF
TRBJ2-2	TRBV7-2	NA	CASSPRTSGSGELFF
TRBJ2-1	TRBV6-1	once	CASAPGGRAYNEQFF
TRBJ2-3	TRBV27	NA	CASSTPGLAGDTQYF